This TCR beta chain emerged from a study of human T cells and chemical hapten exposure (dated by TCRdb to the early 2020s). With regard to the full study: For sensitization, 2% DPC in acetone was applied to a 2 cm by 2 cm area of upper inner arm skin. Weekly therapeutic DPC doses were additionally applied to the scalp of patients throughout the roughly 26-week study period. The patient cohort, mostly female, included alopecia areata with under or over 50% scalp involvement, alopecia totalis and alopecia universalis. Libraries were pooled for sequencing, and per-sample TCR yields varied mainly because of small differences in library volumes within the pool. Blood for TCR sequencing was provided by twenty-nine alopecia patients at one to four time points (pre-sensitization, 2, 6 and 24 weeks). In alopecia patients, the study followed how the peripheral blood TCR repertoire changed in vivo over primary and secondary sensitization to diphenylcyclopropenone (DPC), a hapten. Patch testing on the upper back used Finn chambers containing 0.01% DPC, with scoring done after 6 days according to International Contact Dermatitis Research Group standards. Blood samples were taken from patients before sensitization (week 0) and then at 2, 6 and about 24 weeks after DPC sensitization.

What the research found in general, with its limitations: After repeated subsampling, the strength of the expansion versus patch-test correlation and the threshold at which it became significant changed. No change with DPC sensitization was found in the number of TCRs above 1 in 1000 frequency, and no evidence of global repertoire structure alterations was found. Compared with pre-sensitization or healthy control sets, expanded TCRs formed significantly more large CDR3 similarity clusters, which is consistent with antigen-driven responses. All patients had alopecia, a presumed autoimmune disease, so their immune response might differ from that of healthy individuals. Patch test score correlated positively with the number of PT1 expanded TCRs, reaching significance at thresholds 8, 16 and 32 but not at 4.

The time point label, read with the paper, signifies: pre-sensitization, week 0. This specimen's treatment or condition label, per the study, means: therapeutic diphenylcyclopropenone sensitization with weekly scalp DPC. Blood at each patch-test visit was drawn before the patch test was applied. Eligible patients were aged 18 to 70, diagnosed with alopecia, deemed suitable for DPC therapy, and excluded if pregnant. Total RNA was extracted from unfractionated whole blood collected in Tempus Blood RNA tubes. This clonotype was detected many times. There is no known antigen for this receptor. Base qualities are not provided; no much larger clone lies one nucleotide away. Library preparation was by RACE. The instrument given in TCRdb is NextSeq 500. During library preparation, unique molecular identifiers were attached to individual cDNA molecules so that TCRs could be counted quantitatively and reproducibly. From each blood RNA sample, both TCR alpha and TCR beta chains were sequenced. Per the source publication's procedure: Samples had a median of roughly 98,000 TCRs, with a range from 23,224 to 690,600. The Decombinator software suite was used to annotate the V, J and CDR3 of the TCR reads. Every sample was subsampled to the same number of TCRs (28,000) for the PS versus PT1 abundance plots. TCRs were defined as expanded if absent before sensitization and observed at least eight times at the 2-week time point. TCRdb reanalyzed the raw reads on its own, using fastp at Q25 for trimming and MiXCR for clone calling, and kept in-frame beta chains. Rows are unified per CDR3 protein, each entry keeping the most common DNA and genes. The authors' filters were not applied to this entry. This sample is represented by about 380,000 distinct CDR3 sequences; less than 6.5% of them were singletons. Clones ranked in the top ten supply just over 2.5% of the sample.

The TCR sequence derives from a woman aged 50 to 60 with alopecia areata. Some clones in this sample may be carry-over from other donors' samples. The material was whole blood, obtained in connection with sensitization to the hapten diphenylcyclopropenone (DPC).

The CDR3 reads CASSFNPNEQFF. DNA sequence: TGTGCCAGCAGCTTTAACCCGAATGAGCAGTTCTTC. The rearranged segments are TRBV11-2 and TRBJ2-1, with the D gene not confidently named. Sequences SGHAT (CDR1) and FQNNGV (CDR2) are obtained from the germline V gene. Taken from cysteine to phenylalanine, the CDR3 has 12 residues. The kept DNA is CDR3 alone, 36 bases in frame from the first base. The trim is 3 bases for V and 7 bases for J, with a gap of 7 bases between the germline ends.